This section outlines one T cell receptor beta chain sequence together with its context. This sample was included in a study of technical replicates of blood from a few donors. Germline V gene data show CDR1 as GTSNPN and CDR2 as SVGIG (reference sequence). The CDR3 spans 13 residues. J was trimmed by 10 bases and V by 3 bases; bases with no gene match: 11. Only in-frame clones appear in the TCRdb table, and some are missing; sequencing was by immunoSEQ multiplex PCR. The sample includes about 6,900 clones, almost 97% seen only once; the top ten take approximately 7%. The chain recombines TRBV30 with TRBJ1-1; TRBD1 matches 7 bases. The origin of this receptor is a human donor in good health. The specimen sequenced was PBMCs. CDR3 protein: CAWRARQGVAAFF. CDR3 nucleotide sequence: TGTGCCTGGAGAGCTAGACAGGGCGTTGCAGCTTTCTTT. Supplemented by reference TRBV30 and TRBJ1-1, the full variable domain reads SQTIHQWPATLVQPVGSPLSLECTVEGTSNPNLYWYRQAAGRGLQLLFYSVGIGQISSEVPQNLSASRPQDRQFILSSKKLLLSDSGFYLCAWRARQGVAAFFGQGTRLTVV.